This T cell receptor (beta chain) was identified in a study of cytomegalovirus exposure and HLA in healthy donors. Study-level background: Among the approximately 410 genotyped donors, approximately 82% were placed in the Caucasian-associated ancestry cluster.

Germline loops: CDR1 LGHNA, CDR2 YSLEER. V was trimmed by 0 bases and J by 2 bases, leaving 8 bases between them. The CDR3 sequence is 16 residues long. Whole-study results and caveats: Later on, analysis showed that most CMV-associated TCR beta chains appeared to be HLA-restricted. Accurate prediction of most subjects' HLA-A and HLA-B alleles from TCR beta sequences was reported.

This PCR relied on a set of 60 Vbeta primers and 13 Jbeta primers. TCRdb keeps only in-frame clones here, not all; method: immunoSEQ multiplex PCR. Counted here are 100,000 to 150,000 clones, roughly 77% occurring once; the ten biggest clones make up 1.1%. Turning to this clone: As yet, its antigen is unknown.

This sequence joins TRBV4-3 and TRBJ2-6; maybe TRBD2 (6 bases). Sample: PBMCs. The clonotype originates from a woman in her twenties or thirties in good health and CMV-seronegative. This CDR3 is CASSQDWGAGANVLTF. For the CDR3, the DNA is TGCGCCAGCAGCCAAGATTGGGGGGCTGGGGCCAACGTCCTGACTTTC.